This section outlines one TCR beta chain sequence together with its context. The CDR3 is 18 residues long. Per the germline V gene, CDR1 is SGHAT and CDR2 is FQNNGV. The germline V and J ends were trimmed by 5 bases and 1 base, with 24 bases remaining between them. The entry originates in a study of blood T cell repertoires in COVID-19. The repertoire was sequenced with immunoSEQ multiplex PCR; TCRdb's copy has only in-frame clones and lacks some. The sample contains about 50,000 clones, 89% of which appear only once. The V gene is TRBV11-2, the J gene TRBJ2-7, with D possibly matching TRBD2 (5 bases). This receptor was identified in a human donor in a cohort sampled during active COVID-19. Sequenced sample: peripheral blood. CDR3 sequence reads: CASSPIRRGRGKSYEQYF. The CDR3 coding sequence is TGTGCCAGCAGCCCCATTAGGCGAGGGAGAGGAAAATCCTACGAGCAGTACTTC.